A selection of T cell receptor beta chains follows, all from one sample in a study of shared clonotypes between healthy human individuals. Sequencing used immunoSEQ multiplex PCR; TCRdb keeps in-frame clones, though not all of them. This table has under 2,000,000 clones, around 96% appearing once. Source material: naive CD8+ T cells sorted from blood. These receptor sequences come from a young man in good health. The CDR3 runs from the conserved cysteine through the conserved F or W. Each record gives: CDR3 protein, CDR3 DNA, CDR3 length, clone size, D gene, J gene, V gene. The D gene is left open where the match is weak. Size is stated for part of the rows, as once, few or many counts, or as a class when the clone is expanded.

CASSWGQGIGDTEAFF | TGCGCCAGCAGCTGGGGACAGGGAATCGGGGACACTGAAGCTTTCTTT | 16 | NA | TRBD1 | TRBJ1-1 | TRBV5-1
CASSVGDEYEQYF | TGTGCCAGCAGCGTAGGGGACGAGTACGAGCAGTACTTC | 13 | once | NA | TRBJ2-7 | TRBV9
CASSQLSGGASDTQYF | TGTGCCAGCAGCCAATTAAGCGGGGGGGCCTCTGATACGCAGTATTTT | 16 | NA | TRBD2 | TRBJ2-3 | TRBV7-2
CASSQDTDGPHYEQYF | TGCGCCAGCAGCCAAGATACGGACGGACCACACTACGAGCAGTACTTC | 16 | NA | NA | TRBJ2-7 | TRBV4-1
CASSYPAEDGYTF | TGTGCCAGCAGCTATCCAGCAGAGGATGGCTACACCTTC | 13 | NA | NA | TRBJ1-2 | TRBV7-8
CASSPGLAYEQYF | TGCGCCAGCAGCCCGGGACTAGCTTACGAGCAGTACTTC | 13 | NA | TRBD2 | TRBJ2-7 | TRBV4-1
CASSETIPYNSPLHF | TGTGCCAGCAGTGAGACTATTCCTTATAATTCACCCCTCCACTTT | 15 | NA | NA | TRBJ1-6 | TRBV2
CASSFLPGTGELFF | TGTGCCAGCAGCTTCCTCCCGGGCACCGGGGAGCTGTTTTTT | 14 | NA | NA | TRBJ2-2 | TRBV5-5
CASSPPGNADTQYF | TGTGCCAGCAGCCCGCCGGGAAACGCAGATACGCAGTATTTT | 14 | NA | NA | TRBJ2-3 | TRBV7-8
CAAILMAVDGNTIYF | TGTGCCGCCATCTTGATGGCAGTCGATGGAAACACCATATATTTT | 15 | NA | NA | TRBJ1-3 | TRBV6-6
CASSAGTSYEQYF | TGTGCCAGCAGCGCTGGGACCTCCTACGAGCAGTACTTC | 13 | NA | NA | TRBJ2-7 | TRBV6-1
CASSYRDIRNSPLHF | TGTGCCAGCAGTTACCGGGACATTCGGAATTCACCCCTCCACTTT | 15 | NA | NA | TRBJ1-6 | TRBV27
CASSQAGISYNSPLHF | TGCGCCAGCAGCCAAGCGGGGATCTCCTATAATTCACCCCTCCACTTT | 16 | few | NA | TRBJ1-6 | TRBV4-1
CASSQDSHYEQYF | TGTGCCAGCAGCCAAGACAGTCACTACGAGCAGTACTTC | 13 | NA | NA | TRBJ2-7 | TRBV7-9
CASSVPSGGANTGELFF | TGTGCCAGCAGCGTCCCTAGCGGGGGCGCGAACACCGGGGAGCTGTTTTTT | 17 | NA | TRBD2 | TRBJ2-2 | TRBV9
CASSEFPGKEETQYF | TGTGCCAGCAGTGAATTCCCAGGGAAAGAAGAGACCCAGTACTTC | 15 | NA | NA | TRBJ2-5 | TRBV2
CATRGTGANVLTF | TGTGCCACCAGAGGCACTGGGGCCAACGTCCTGACTTTC | 13 | NA | NA | TRBJ2-6 | TRBV15
CASSGAGGGETQYF | TGTGCCAGCAGTGGGGCCGGAGGCGGGGAGACCCAGTACTTC | 14 | NA | NA | TRBJ2-5 | TRBV2
CASSFWMGTPRNEQFF | TGTGCCAGCAGCTTCTGGATGGGGACTCCGAGAAATGAGCAGTTCTTC | 16 | once | NA | TRBJ2-1 | TRBV7-8
CASSLWVNSPLHF | TGTGCCAGCAGCCTTTGGGTTAATTCACCCCTCCACTTT | 13 | few | NA | TRBJ1-6 | TRBV6-1
CASSSRGGATDTQYF | TGTGCCAGCAGCTCCCGGGGTGGGGCAACAGATACGCAGTATTTT | 15 | NA | NA | TRBJ2-3 | TRBV5-8
CASSLKVDHGDQNIQYF | TGTGCCAGCAGCTTAAAAGTCGACCATGGGGACCAAAACATTCAGTACTTC | 17 | NA | NA | TRBJ2-4 | TRBV11-2
CASSLRQGLFYGYTF | TGTGCCAGCAGCCTCCGACAGGGGTTATTCTATGGCTACACCTTC | 15 | NA | TRBD1 | TRBJ1-2 | TRBV4-2
CASSPGTDYGYTF | TGTGCCAGCAGCCCCGGGACAGACTATGGCTACACCTTC | 13 | NA | TRBD1 | TRBJ1-2 | TRBV13
CASSFGLADTDTQYF | TGTGCCAGCAGCTTTGGACTAGCGGACACAGATACGCAGTATTTT | 15 | NA | TRBD2 | TRBJ2-3 | TRBV7-9
CASSLVGGAPTGELFF | TGTGCCAGCAGCTTGGTCGGGGGGGCGCCCACCGGGGAGCTGTTTTTT | 16 | NA | TRBD2 | TRBJ2-2 | TRBV5-6
CASSEMPDRSSYEQYF | TGTGCCAGCAGTGAAATGCCCGACCGGAGCTCCTACGAGCAGTACTTC | 16 | NA | NA | TRBJ2-7 | TRBV2